One sample yielded the 21 T cell receptor beta chains listed below, sequenced in a study of CD8+ T cells in alopecia areata. Treatment specified: oral pan-JAK inhibitor, 5-10 mg twice daily. The authors extracted RNA and reverse transcribed it into cDNA as the sequencing template. Only in-frame clones appear in the TCRdb table, and some are missing; sequencing was by immunoSEQ multiplex PCR. Of more than 85,000 clones listed, roughly two thirds were seen once; the top ten hold about 14%. Material: CD8+ T cells sorted from blood, obtained at week 4, from a patient treated with tofacitinib. These receptors were taken from a human donor with alopecia areata.

This chain links TRBV25-1 with TRBJ1-2; D perhaps matches TRBD1 (5 bases). Trimming cost V 1 base and J 1 base, with 10 bases left between them. Germline V gene data show CDR1 as MGHDK and CDR2 as SYGVNS. The CDR3 consists of 15 residues. The CDR3 DNA is TGTGCCAGCAGTGAATGGGGGGTGGGTAACTATGGCTACACCTTC. This gives the protein CASSEWGVGNYGYTF.

V is TRBV15 and J is TRBJ2-5; 14 bases fit TRBD2. J was trimmed by 5 bases and V by 4 bases; bases with no gene match: 6. This CDR3 is built from 16 residues. Germline V gene lookup returns CDR1 LNHNV and CDR2 YYDKDF (reference sequence). DNA for the CDR3: TGTGCCACCAGCATCCCGGGACTAGCGGGAGTTGAGACCCAGTACTTC. This translates into CATSIPGLAGVETQYF. Complete variable domain (other parts from reference TRBV15 and TRBJ2-5): DAMVIQNPRYQVTQFGKPVTLSCSQTLNHNVMYWYQQKSSQAPKLLFHYYDKDFNNEADTPDNFQSRRPNTSFCFLDIRSPGLGDTAMYLCATSIPGLAGVETQYFGPGTRLLVL.

The rearrangement links TRBV9 to TRBJ1-2; 7 bases align to TRBD1. The CDR3 extends over 14 amino acids. CDR1 and CDR2 from the germline V gene are SGDLS and YYNGEE. The J segment lost 1 base and the V segment lost 5 bases, leaving 5 bases of the junction unmatched. The CDR3 region has the DNA TGTGCCAGCAGTCTAGACAGGGATAACTATGGCTACACCTTC. Translated, it gives CASSLDRDNYGYTF. Full variable domain (outside the CDR3, taken from reference TRBV9 and TRBJ1-2): DSGVTQTPKHLITATGQRVTLRCSPRSGDLSVYWYQQSLDQGLQFLIQYYNGEERAKGNILERFSAQQFPDLHSELNLSSLELGDSALYFCASSLDRDNYGYTFGSGTRLTVV.

The J gene is TRBJ2-5, the V gene TRBV25-1; D ambiguous. Trimming took 3 bases from V and 0 from J, leaving 11 bases between them. The CDR3 contains 15 residues. Germline CDR1 and CDR2: MGHDK and SYGVNS. This chain's CDR3 is CASSDALRYQETQYF. DNA for the CDR3: TGTGCCAGCAGTGACGCCCTACGGTACCAAGAGACCCAGTACTTC. Full variable domain (rest looked up from reference TRBV25-1 and TRBJ2-5): EADIYQTPRYLVIGTGKKITLECSQTMGHDKMYWYQQDPGMELHLIHYSYGVNSTEKGDLSSESTVSRIRTEHFPLTLESARPSHTSQYLCASSDALRYQETQYFGPGTRLLVL.

This clone appeared once. The chain uses TRBV4-3 and TRBJ1-2; D remains ambiguous. The CDR3 runs 15 residues. The V and J ends lost 0 bases and 2 bases respectively, with 10 bases between them. Germline V gene data show CDR1 as LGHNA and CDR2 as YSLEER. This CDR3 is CASSQDQGSNYGYTF. DNA of the CDR3: TGCGCCAGCAGCCAAGATCAAGGGTCCAACTATGGCTACACCTTC.

The chain combines TRBV27 with TRBJ2-5, with 7 bases lining up with TRBD2. CDR3 length: 14 amino acids. Germline values: CDR1 MNHEY, CDR2 SMNVEV (reference sequence). V shed 5 bases and J 2 bases; nucleotides not matched to a gene: 5. Here the CDR3 DNA reads TGTGCCAGCAGTATACTGCGGGGGCAAGAGACCCAGTACTTC. Residues: CASSILRGQETQYF.

This CDR3 is CASSQGVYGANVLTF. The CDR3 DNA sequence: TGCGCCAGCAGCCAAGGGGTTTATGGGGCCAACGTCCTGACTTTC. The chain employs TRBV4-1 and TRBJ2-6, with no clear D. V was trimmed by 1 base and J by 3 bases, leaving 7 bases between them. The CDR3 has 15 amino acids. Per germline, CDR1 MGHRA and CDR2 YSYEKL.

The count of this clone is one. The rearrangement joins TRBV2 to TRBJ2-1; 7 positions agree with TRBD1. The junction had 8 bases not matched to a gene; V was cut back by 4 bases and J by 2 bases. This CDR3 contains 16 residues. Looked up from germline, CDR1 is SNHLY and CDR2 is FYNNEI. The CDR3 DNA follows: TGTGCCAGCAGTGTTGGGACAGCGAGAACCTACAATGAGCAGTTCTTC. It codes for CASSVGTARTYNEQFF.

A remark on this clone: The junction shows a germline mismatch at one end, possibly a read error. The J gene is TRBJ2-7, the V gene TRBV7-3; 7 bases match TRBD2. Germline CDR1 is SGHTA and CDR2 is FQGTGA. The CDR3 is 14 amino acids. The CDR3: CASSRGEGRNEQYF. As DNA, the CDR3 is TGCGCCAGCAGCCGCGGGGAGGGACGGAACGAGCAGTACTTC.

The chain has TRBV4-1 and TRBJ1-2, with D hard to call. V lost 1 base, J lost 4 bases, and 13 bases lay in between. The CDR3 covers 15 residues. In germline, CDR1 is MGHRA, CDR2 YSYEKL. CDR3 loop: CASSQGDGPSYGYTF. CDR3 DNA sequence: TGCGCCAGCAGCCAAGGGGATGGGCCTTCCTATGGCTACACCTTC.

This chain uses TRBV6-5 with TRBJ2-7; TRBD1 is a possible D gene (6 bases). V lost 5 bases, J lost 6 bases, and 14 bases lay in between. The germline gives CDR1 MNHEY, CDR2 SVGAGI. This CDR3 spans 13 amino acids. As DNA, the CDR3 is TGTGCCAGCAGTCCCTTCACAGGGATCGAGCAGTACTTC. It encodes CASSPFTGIEQYF.

The V call is TRBV6-5, the J call TRBJ2-7, with D perhaps given as TRBD1 or TRBD2 (6 bases each). Between the trimmed V and J ends, which lost 2 bases and 4 bases, there was a span of 18 bases. The CDR3 length is 16 residues. Germline V gene sequence: CDR1 MNHEY, CDR2 SVGAGI. The CDR3 nucleotides read TGTGCCAGCAGTTACGGCGCCCAGGGGAGGTTGTACGAGCAGTACTTC. Translated: CASSYGAQGRLYEQYF.

The V call is TRBV2, the J call TRBJ2-1, with 10 bases matching TRBD2. V gave up 6 bases and J gave up 8 bases; unmatched junction bases: 10. The CDR3 contains 15 residues. Germline CDR1 reads SNHLY; CDR2 reads FYNNEI. CDR3 in amino acids: CASRESGRAVDEQFF. In nucleotides, the CDR3 is TGTGCCAGCAGGGAGAGCGGGAGGGCCGTAGATGAGCAGTTCTTC.

The V call is TRBV29-1, the J call TRBJ2-7; TRBD1 agrees at 11 bases. The germline CDR1 and CDR2 sequences are SQVTM and ANQGSEA. The CDR3 is 14 amino acids. V trimming: 6 bases; J trimming: 3 bases; junction bases outside the gene matches: 7. CDR3 residues: CSVGTGGGVYEQYF. Written as DNA, the CDR3 is TGCAGCGTCGGGACAGGGGGAGGCGTCTACGAGCAGTACTTC.

This clone was observed once. This chain connects TRBV15 to TRBJ2-1; D gene unclear. The CDR3 has 16 residues. V was trimmed by 5 bases and J by 7 bases, leaving 21 bases between them. Germline values: CDR1 LNHNV, CDR2 YYDKDF (reference sequence). The CDR3 here is CATSDFSEWKKNEQFF. The DNA for the CDR3 is TGTGCCACCAGCGATTTTTCAGAGTGGAAGAAGAATGAGCAGTTCTTC.

This clone was seen more than once but under ten times. This chain joins TRBV29-1 and TRBJ2-7, with D possibly being TRBD2 (6 bases). The V gene lost 3 bases and the J gene lost 0 bases, with 15 bases spanning the gap. The V gene's germline CDR1 is SQVTM and CDR2 ANQGSEA. The CDR3 contains 15 residues. Here the CDR3 DNA reads TGCAGCGTTGAGTTTTATGACGGGAGCTCCTACGAGCAGTACTTC. Protein: CSVEFYDGSSYEQYF.

The chain recombines TRBV29-1 with TRBJ1-1, with D hard to call. Germline loops: CDR1 SQVTM, CDR2 ANQGSEA. The CDR3 extends over 12 amino acids. Trimming left V 1 base short and J 2 bases short, with 5 bases between. CDR3 amino acids: CSVEADNTEAFF. DNA for the CDR3: TGCAGCGTTGAAGCTGATAACACTGAAGCTTTCTTT. Drawing the rest from reference TRBV29-1 and TRBJ1-1, the complete variable domain is SAVISQKPSRDICQRGTSLTIQCQVDSQVTMMFWYRQQPGQSLTLIATANQGSEATYESGFVIDKFPISRPNLTFSTLTVSNMSPEDSSIYLCSVEADNTEAFFGQGTRLTVV.

V gene TRBV9 combines with J gene TRBJ2-7; a weak D match, TRBD1 (6 bases). V was trimmed by 4 bases and J by 0 bases, leaving 14 bases between them. CDR1 is SGDLS, CDR2 YYNGEE, per germline. This CDR3 is 15 amino acids long. The chain's CDR3 is CASSPSSQGSYEQYF. As DNA, the CDR3 is TGTGCCAGCAGCCCCTCCTCACAGGGCTCCTACGAGCAGTACTTC.

The V gene is TRBV19, the J gene TRBJ2-7; D is possibly TRBD2 (6 bases). The germline V and J ends were trimmed by 5 bases and 0 bases, with 11 bases remaining between them. Per the germline V gene, CDR1 is LNHDA and CDR2 is SQIVND (reference sequence). The CDR3 sequence is 14 residues long. In nucleotides, the CDR3 is TGTGCCAGTAGTTATGGTAGCGGCTCCTACGAGCAGTACTTC. It encodes CASSYGSGSYEQYF. The full variable domain, rest sourced from reference TRBV19 and TRBJ2-7, is DGGITQSPKYLFRKEGQNVTLSCEQNLNHDAMYWYRQDPGQGLRLIYYSQIVNDFQKGDIAEGYSVSREKKESFPLTVTSAQKNPTAFYLCASSYGSGSYEQYFGPGTRLTVT.

The chain has TRBV13 and TRBJ2-7, with TRBD1 matching over 9 bases. With V trimmed by 4 bases and J by 3 bases, 4 bases remained unmatched. The CDR3 is made up of 14 amino acids. Germline CDR1 is PRHDT and CDR2 is FYEKMQ (reference sequence). The CDR3 bases are TGTGCCAGCAGCTCACAGGGGGCTATCTACGAGCAGTACTTC. Translation gives CASSSQGAIYEQYF. The full variable domain, completed using reference TRBV13 and TRBJ2-7, is AAGVIQSPRHLIKEKRETATLKCYPIPRHDTVYWYQQGPGQDPQFLISFYEKMQSDKGSIPDRFSAQQFSDYHSELNMSSLELGDSALYFCASSSQGAIYEQYFGPGTRLTVT.

The chain carries TRBV27 and TRBJ1-6, with D possibly TRBD1 on 6 matching bases. With 6 bases removed from V and 7 bases from J, the gap between germline ends came to 13 bases. The CDR3 has 14 residues. CDR1 is MNHEY, CDR2 SMNVEV, per germline (reference sequence). The CDR3 spells CASRKTGLNSPLHF. The DNA of the CDR3 is TGTGCCAGCAGGAAAACAGGGCTGAATTCACCCCTCCACTTT.